This T cell receptor beta chain stems from a study of T cell responses to AZD1222 COVID-19 vaccine. Findings and limits, study-wide: Clonal diversity was possibly underestimated; the donors were predominantly white British and more often female. No day 14 peak samples; only post-peak repertoires were characterized. Spike-specific TCR breadth and depth both grew after two AZD1222 doses.

Trimming took 5 bases from V and 6 from J, leaving 13 bases between them. The CDR3 runs 13 residues. Per the germline V gene, CDR1 is LNHDA and CDR2 is SQIVND (reference sequence). TCRdb's table, derived via immunoSEQ multiplex PCR, lists solely in-frame clones and lacks some. The sample includes under 200,000 clones, about 90% of them seen just once. Turning to this clone: Its antigen is as yet unknown.

The chain carries TRBV19 and TRBJ1-2; no clear D gene. The receptor comes from an adult in good health. The sample was peripheral blood, taken on day 0 of MenACWY control vaccination. The CDR3 DNA reads TGTGCCAGTAGTGCGGTCCTTCCTAATGGCTACACCTTC. It is translated as CASSAVLPNGYTF.